Listed below are T cell receptor beta chains from one sample, sequenced in a study of blood T cell repertoires in COVID-19. Libraries were prepared by immunoSEQ multiplex PCR; TCRdb keeps only in-frame clonotypes and omits some of them. The sample has approximately 350,000 clones, roughly nine tenths seen once. The sample taken for sequencing was peripheral blood. These receptors were taken from a man between 40 and 49 years old with acute or convalescent COVID-19. Each CDR3 is given with its conserved first and last residue. A D gene is named only where the DNA matches it firmly. Clone size, where shown, is once, few, many, or a class for clones that have expanded.

TRBJ1-1,.,.,TRBV4-1,CASSRSRGSGAFF,TGCGCCAGCAGCCGGAGCAGGGGATCCGGAGCTTTCTTT
TRBJ2-1,.,.,TRBV20-1,CSASRPPTSNEQFF,TGCAGTGCTAGTCGTCCTCCCACTTCCAATGAGCAGTTCTTC
TRBJ2-1,.,TRBD2,TRBV7-3,CASSLMYPSGGNEQFF,TGTGCCAGCAGCTTAATGTATCCTAGCGGGGGGAATGAGCAGTTCTTC
TRBJ1-1,.,.,TRBV28,CASSLSSGVDTEAFF,TGTGCCAGCAGTTTAAGTTCGGGGGTGGACACTGAAGCTTTCTTT
TRBJ1-3,.,.,TRBV28,CASESPSGNTIYF,TGTGCCAGCGAGTCTCCGTCTGGAAACACCATATATTTT
TRBJ1-6,.,TRBD1,TRBV2,CASTLGDRADSPLHF,TGTGCCAGCACCCTAGGGGACAGGGCAGATTCACCCCTCCACTTT
TRBJ1-1,.,.,TRBV6-1,CASSEDRGYTEAFF,TGTGCCAGCAGTGAGGACCGGGGTTACACTGAAGCTTTCTTT
TRBJ2-7,few,TRBD1,TRBV11-1,CASSFKGQNYEQYF,TGTGCCAGCAGCTTTAAGGGACAGAACTACGAGCAGTACTTC
TRBJ1-2,.,TRBD1,TRBV28,CASSPSQGARGYTF,TGTGCCAGCAGTCCCTCACAGGGGGCTCGGGGCTACACCTTC
TRBJ2-7,.,TRBD1,TRBV4-1,CASSQDRSGQGYEQYF,TGCGCCAGCAGCCAAGACCGCTCGGGACAGGGCTACGAGCAGTACTTC
TRBJ2-3,.,.,TRBV4-1,CASSQVRVTDTQYF,TGCGCCAGCAGCCAAGTCAGGGTTACAGATACGCAGTATTTT
TRBJ1-6,.,.,TRBV27,CASSLSAEVSYNSPLHF,TGTGCCAGCAGTTTATCCGCGGAGGTCTCCTATAATTCACCCCTCCACTTT
TRBJ1-5,.,.,TRBV28,CASSHLSGSGSNQPQHF,TGTGCCAGCAGCCATTTGTCGGGGAGTGGTAGCAATCAGCCCCAGCATTTT
TRBJ2-7,.,.,TRBV6-5,CASTGQTYEQYF,TGTGCCAGCACTGGACAGACCTACGAGCAGTACTTC
TRBJ1-3,.,.,TRBV7-3,CASSQGNSGNTIYF,TGTGCCTCTTCCCAGGGGAACTCTGGAAACACCATATATTTT
TRBJ1-6,once,.,TRBV4-1,CASSQDGGVNNSPLHF,TGCGCCAGCAGCCAAGATGGAGGGGTCAATAATTCACCCCTCCACTTT
TRBJ1-2,.,.,TRBV7-3,CASTPPDPGAYGYTF,TGTGCCAGCACCCCTCCTGATCCTGGGGCCTATGGCTACACCTTC